The present TCR beta chain was sequenced within a study of blood T cell repertoires in COVID-19. Germline CDR1 reads ENHRY; CDR2 reads SYGVKD. The junction had 5 bases not matched to a gene; V was cut back by 4 bases and J by 5 bases. CDR3 length equals 13 residues. As originally analysed: Amplification with reference gene primers provided the estimates of nucleated cell counts. Clones were sequenced by immunoSEQ multiplex PCR, and TCRdb holds only the in-frame ones, with some missing. The DNA gave D and trimming, while V, J and clone size come from that table. The sample consists of 190,000 or so clones, roughly nine tenths of them appearing once.

V gene TRBV10-3 combines with J gene TRBJ2-7, with 7 bases that match TRBD1. The sequenced sample was peripheral blood. The clonotype was recovered from a woman aged 70 to 79 with acute or convalescent COVID-19. The CDR3 coding sequence is TGTGCCATCAGTGCGGGACAGCCCGACGAGCAGTACTTC. Translating it yields CAISAGQPDEQYF.